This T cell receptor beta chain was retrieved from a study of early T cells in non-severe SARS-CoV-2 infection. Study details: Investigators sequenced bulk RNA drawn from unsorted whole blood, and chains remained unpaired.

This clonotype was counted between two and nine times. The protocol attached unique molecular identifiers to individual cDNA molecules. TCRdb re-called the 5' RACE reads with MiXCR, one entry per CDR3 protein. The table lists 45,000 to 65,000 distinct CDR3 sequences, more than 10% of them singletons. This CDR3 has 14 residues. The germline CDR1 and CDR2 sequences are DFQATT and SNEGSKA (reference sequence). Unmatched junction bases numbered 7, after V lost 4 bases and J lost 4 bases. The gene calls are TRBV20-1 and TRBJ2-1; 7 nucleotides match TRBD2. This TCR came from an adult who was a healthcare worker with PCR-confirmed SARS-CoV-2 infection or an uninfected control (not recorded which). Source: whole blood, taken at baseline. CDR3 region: CSAIQAGIYNEQFF. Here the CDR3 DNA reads TGCAGTGCTATACAAGCGGGAATTTACAATGAGCAGTTCTTC.